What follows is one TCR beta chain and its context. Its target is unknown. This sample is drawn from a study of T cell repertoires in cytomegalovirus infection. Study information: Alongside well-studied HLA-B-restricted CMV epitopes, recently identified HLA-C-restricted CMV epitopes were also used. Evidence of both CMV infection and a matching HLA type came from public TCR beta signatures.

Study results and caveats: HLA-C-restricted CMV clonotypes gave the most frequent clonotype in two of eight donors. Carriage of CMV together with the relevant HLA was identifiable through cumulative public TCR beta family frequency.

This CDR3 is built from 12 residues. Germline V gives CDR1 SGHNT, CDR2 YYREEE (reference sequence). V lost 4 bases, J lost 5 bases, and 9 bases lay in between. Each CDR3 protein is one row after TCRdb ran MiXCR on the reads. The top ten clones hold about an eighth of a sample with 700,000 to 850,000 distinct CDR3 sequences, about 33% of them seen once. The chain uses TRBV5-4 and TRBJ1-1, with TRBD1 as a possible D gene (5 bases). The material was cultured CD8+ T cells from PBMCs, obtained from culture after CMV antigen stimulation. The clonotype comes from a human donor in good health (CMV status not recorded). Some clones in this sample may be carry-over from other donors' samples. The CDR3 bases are TGTGCCAGCAGCCTCAGGGAAACTGAAGCTTTCTTT. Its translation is CASSLRETEAFF.